The rows below give T cell receptor beta chains drawn from one sample of a study of T cell clonotyping in hematopoietic cell transplantation. The method was immunoSEQ multiplex PCR; TCRdb's version includes in-frame clones alone and lacks a portion of them. The table lists 13,000 to 15,000 clones, around 94% of them singletons, with roughly 4.5% in the top ten. The input for sequencing was PBMCs, taken 30 days after allogeneic stem cell transplant. These receptors were collected from a male patient aged 55 to 69 who had an allogeneic stem cell transplant from an unrelated donor, so the T cells may come from the graft donor. Some clones in this sample may be carry-over from other donors' samples. Each CDR3 is given with its conserved first and last residue. A D gene is named only where the DNA matches it firmly. Where a row states a size, it is once, few, many or the class of an expanded clone; other rows omit it.

v_call: TRBV5-1; clone_size: once; d_call: TRBD1; j_call: TRBJ2-3; cdr3_aa: CASSEGQGKTDTQYF; cdr3_nt: TGCGCCAGCAGCGAGGGACAGGGCAAGACAGATACGCAGTATTTT
v_call: TRBV11-2; clone_size: NA; d_call: NA; j_call: TRBJ2-1; cdr3_aa: CASSLSVSYNEQFF; cdr3_nt: TGTGCCAGCAGCTTATCAGTCTCCTACAATGAGCAGTTCTTC
v_call: TRBV30; clone_size: NA; d_call: TRBD2; j_call: TRBJ2-7; cdr3_aa: CAWRYSGGVYEQYF; cdr3_nt: TGTGCCTGGAGATATAGCGGGGGGGTGTACGAGCAGTACTTC
v_call: TRBV14; clone_size: NA; d_call: NA; j_call: TRBJ1-2; cdr3_aa: CASSQETTGLGYGYTF; cdr3_nt: TGTGCCAGCAGCCAAGAAACAACAGGTCTAGGATATGGCTACACCTTC
v_call: TRBV6-5; clone_size: NA; d_call: NA; j_call: TRBJ2-7; cdr3_aa: CASSYSIVGSSYEQYF; cdr3_nt: TGTGCCAGCAGTTACTCGATTGTCGGGAGCTCCTACGAGCAGTACTTC
v_call: TRBV30; clone_size: NA; d_call: TRBD1; j_call: TRBJ1-3; cdr3_aa: CAWTPRTGIHTIYF; cdr3_nt: TGTGCCTGGACTCCCCGGACAGGGATCCACACCATATATTTT
v_call: TRBV30; clone_size: NA; d_call: TRBD2; j_call: TRBJ2-4; cdr3_aa: CAWSVRGENIQYF; cdr3_nt: TGTGCCTGGAGTGTACGGGGGGAAAACATTCAGTACTTC
v_call: TRBV10-3; clone_size: NA; d_call: TRBD1; j_call: TRBJ1-2; cdr3_aa: CAIGTGEGYGYTF; cdr3_nt: TGTGCCATCGGGACAGGGGAAGGCTATGGCTACACCTTC
v_call: TRBV19; clone_size: NA; d_call: NA; j_call: TRBJ2-5; cdr3_aa: CASSSTPPGQETQYF; cdr3_nt: TGTGCCAGTAGTTCGACCCCCCCGGGACAAGAGACCCAGTACTTC
v_call: TRBV7-9; clone_size: NA; d_call: NA; j_call: TRBJ2-7; cdr3_aa: CASSPDRWGYEQYF; cdr3_nt: TGTGCCAGCAGCCCCGACAGGTGGGGCTACGAGCAGTACTTC
v_call: TRBV19; clone_size: NA; d_call: NA; j_call: TRBJ2-1; cdr3_aa: CASSIGRSPYNEQFF; cdr3_nt: TGTGCCAGTAGTATCGGCAGGAGCCCGTACAATGAGCAGTTCTTC
v_call: TRBV18; clone_size: NA; d_call: NA; j_call: TRBJ2-7; cdr3_aa: CASSPVGAYEQYF; cdr3_nt: TGTGCCAGCTCCCCTGTGGGGGCCTACGAGCAGTACTTC
v_call: TRBV2; clone_size: NA; d_call: NA; j_call: TRBJ2-3; cdr3_aa: CASSDRGSSTDTQYF; cdr3_nt: TGTGCCAGCAGTGATAGGGGGAGCAGCACAGATACGCAGTATTTT
v_call: TRBV5-1; clone_size: NA; d_call: NA; j_call: TRBJ2-7; cdr3_aa: CASSLAEGYEQYF; cdr3_nt: TGCGCCAGCAGCTTGGCCGAGGGGTACGAGCAGTACTTC
v_call: TRBV7-2; clone_size: NA; d_call: TRBD2; j_call: TRBJ2-7; cdr3_aa: CASSASGGRYEQYF; cdr3_nt: TGTGCCAGCAGCGCTAGCGGGGGGAGATACGAGCAGTACTTC
v_call: TRBV4-1; clone_size: NA; d_call: NA; j_call: TRBJ2-5; cdr3_aa: CASSQEGGYQETQYF; cdr3_nt: TGCGCCAGCAGCCAAGAAGGGGGGTACCAAGAGACCCAGTACTTC
v_call: TRBV9; clone_size: NA; d_call: NA; j_call: TRBJ1-6; cdr3_aa: CASSRDKNSPLHF; cdr3_nt: TGTGCCAGCAGCCGGGACAAAAATTCACCCCTCCACTTT
v_call: TRBV19; clone_size: NA; d_call: NA; j_call: TRBJ1-1; cdr3_aa: CASTGGLGSKAFF; cdr3_nt: TGTGCCAGTACCGGGGGTTTGGGCAGTAAAGCTTTCTTT
v_call: TRBV9; clone_size: NA; d_call: TRBD1; j_call: TRBJ1-4; cdr3_aa: CASSNQGAPNEKLFF; cdr3_nt: TGTGCCAGCAGCAACCAGGGGGCGCCTAATGAAAAACTGTTTTTT
v_call: TRBV13; clone_size: NA; d_call: TRBD2; j_call: TRBJ2-5; cdr3_aa: CASSLGPGLAEETQYF; cdr3_nt: TGTGCCAGCAGCTTAGGGCCGGGACTAGCGGAAGAGACCCAGTACTTC
v_call: TRBV6-6; clone_size: once; d_call: NA; j_call: TRBJ2-1; cdr3_aa: CASSSRTLTRNEQFF; cdr3_nt: TGTGCCAGCAGTTCCCGGACCCTTACTCGGAATGAGCAGTTCTTC
v_call: TRBV7-2; clone_size: NA; d_call: NA; j_call: TRBJ1-2; cdr3_aa: CASSLDRANYGYTF; cdr3_nt: TGTGCCAGCAGCTTAGACAGGGCAAACTATGGCTACACCTTC
v_call: TRBV6-1; clone_size: few; d_call: TRBD2; j_call: TRBJ2-5; cdr3_aa: CASGASGDQETQYF; cdr3_nt: TGTGCCAGCGGGGCTAGCGGGGATCAAGAGACCCAGTACTTC
v_call: TRBV5-1; clone_size: NA; d_call: NA; j_call: TRBJ1-1; cdr3_aa: CASSLTPTGNTEAFF; cdr3_nt: TGCGCCAGCAGCTTGACACCCACAGGGAACACTGAAGCTTTCTTT
v_call: TRBV2; clone_size: NA; d_call: TRBD1; j_call: TRBJ2-5; cdr3_aa: CASRKGQGLGETQYF; cdr3_nt: TGTGCCAGCAGAAAGGGACAGGGGTTGGGGGAGACCCAGTACTTC